Each of the 26 T cell receptor beta chains below was sequenced from the same sample in a study of human T cells and chemical hapten exposure. Time point denoted: patch test 3, about 24 weeks after DPC sensitization. The treatment denotes: therapeutic diphenylcyclopropenone sensitization with weekly scalp DPC. TCRdb re-derived calls from the RACE reads in MiXCR, one entry per CDR3 protein. The repertoire holds about 120,000 distinct CDR3 sequences, 10% to 12% seen once, with under 2.5% in the top ten. The sequencing used whole blood, collected in connection with sensitization to the hapten diphenylcyclopropenone (DPC). These receptors were taken from a woman aged 45-65 years with alopecia areata. Some clones in this sample may be carry-over from other donors' samples.

In its sample, this clonotype was seen many times. V gene TRBV5-1 combines with J gene TRBJ2-3, with a weak D call TRBD1 (5 bases). V dropped 5 bases and J dropped 2 bases, with 15 bases sitting between them. This CDR3 has 15 residues. The germline gives CDR1 SGHRS, CDR2 YFSETQ. CDR3 loop: CASRSTAILTDTQYF. In nucleotides, the CDR3 is TGCGCCAGCAGATCGACAGCTATACTCACAGATACGCAGTATTTT.

The chain joins TRBV29-1 to TRBJ2-3, with TRBD2 matching over 9 bases. This CDR3 has 16 amino acids. With 3 bases clipped from V and 2 bases from J, the junction kept 9 bases outside the gene matches. The V gene's germline CDR1 is SQVTM and CDR2 ANQGSEA. This CDR3 reads CSVDPALAGPTDTQYF. In nucleotides, the CDR3 is TGCAGCGTTGATCCGGCGCTAGCGGGACCCACAGATACGCAGTATTTT.

The chain is built from TRBV20-1 and TRBJ2-3; maybe TRBD2 (5 bases). The CDR3 consists of 15 residues. The V gene lost 6 bases and the J gene lost 2 bases, with 18 bases spanning the gap. From germline, CDR1 is DFQATT and CDR2 SNEGSKA (reference sequence). The chain's CDR3 is CSARRTARATDTQYF. In nucleotides, the CDR3 is TGCAGTGCCAGGAGGACGGCCAGAGCCACAGATACGCAGTATTTT.

This clonotype showed up many times. The chain employs TRBV20-1 and TRBJ2-2, with 9 positions matching TRBD1. Germline-derived CDR1 and CDR2 are DFQATT and SNEGSKA (reference sequence). With 0 bases clipped from V and 3 bases from J, the junction kept 5 bases outside the gene matches. The CDR3 runs to 16 residues. This CDR3 is CSARDTRTGDTGELFF. The CDR3, as DNA: TGCAGTGCTAGAGATACAAGGACAGGGGACACCGGGGAGCTGTTTTTT.

The gene calls are TRBV6-1 and TRBJ1-5; TRBD1 aligns across 7 bases. V trimming: 2 bases; J trimming: 11 bases; junction bases outside the gene matches: 6. This CDR3 is built from 13 residues. Germline V gives CDR1 MNHNS, CDR2 SASEGT. As DNA, the CDR3 is TGTGCCAGCAGTGAAACCCCCGACAGGGCCCAGCATTTT. Its translation is CASSETPDRAQHF.

Ten or more counts support this clonotype. The CDR3 spells CASSPGTGSPEAFF. The CDR3 DNA sequence: TGTGCCAGCAGCCCAGGGACAGGGAGCCCTGAAGCTTTCTTT. The J gene is TRBJ1-1, the V gene TRBV5-6; the match to TRBD1 covers 9 bases. This CDR3 contains 14 residues. Germline trimming cut 4 bases from V and 6 bases from J; bases unmatched to any gene: 7. Germline V gene sequence: CDR1 SGHDT, CDR2 YYEEEE.

The rearrangement joins TRBV5-4 to TRBJ2-1, with TRBD2 identical over 10 bases. Trimming took 9 bases from V and 2 from J; bases not matched to a gene: 11. CDR1 SGHNT and CDR2 YYREEE come from the germline V gene (reference sequence). The CDR3 extends over 16 amino acids. Here the CDR3 DNA reads TGTGCCATCGCCTCAGCGGGGGGGTCCCCCTACAATGAGCAGTTCTTC. This translates into CAIASAGGSPYNEQFF.

This clonotype occurred many times. The V call is TRBV4-3, the J call TRBJ2-3, with 11 positions matching TRBD2. CDR3 length: 17 amino acids. Germline CDR1 LGHNA, CDR2 YSLEER. Losses at the gene ends were 4 bases for V and 1 base for J; bases not matched to a gene: 7. The CDR3 protein is CASSRLLAGEGTDTQYF. CDR3 coding DNA: TGCGCCAGCAGCCGACTACTAGCGGGAGAGGGCACAGATACGCAGTATTTT.

This clonotype was detected only a few times. The rearrangement links TRBV7-9 to TRBJ2-1; 8 positions agree with TRBD2. The CDR3 totals 15 residues. The J segment lost 9 bases and the V segment lost 5 bases, leaving 12 bases of the junction unmatched. Germline CDR1 and CDR2: SEHNR and FQNEAQ (reference sequence). The CDR3 sequence is CASSLSGIGETEQFF. The CDR3 DNA sequence: TGTGCCAGCAGCCTTAGCGGGATTGGCGAAACTGAGCAGTTCTTC.

This clonotype was picked up one time. V and J are TRBV6-2 or TRBV6-3 and TRBJ2-4; D not certain. V lost 4 bases, J lost 5 bases, and 3 bases lay in between. Germline values: CDR1 MNHEY, CDR2 SVGEGT. The CDR3 has 11 amino acids. CDR3 nucleotides: TGTGCCAGCAGTTCCCAAAACATTCAGTACTTC. Amino acid sequence: CASSSQNIQYF.

The CDR3: CASSGDSGSFSYEQYF. CDR3 nucleotides: TGTGCCAGCAGTGGGGATAGCGGTTCTTTCTCCTACGAGCAGTACTTC. The chain carries TRBV28 and TRBJ2-7, with D possibly TRBD2 on 6 matching bases. Germline values: CDR1 MDHEN, CDR2 SYDVKM. Deletions cut 5 bases from V and 0 bases from J, with 17 bases between. This CDR3 spans 16 amino acids.

This clonotype showed up just a few times. The CDR3 loop reads CASSGARGENIQYF. CDR3 DNA sequence: TGTGCCAGCAGTGGGGCCAGGGGTGAAAACATTCAGTACTTC. The chain links TRBV2 to TRBJ2-4; TRBD1 is a possible D gene (6 bases). Trimming removed 4 bases at V and 5 bases at J, with 12 bases between. The CDR3 is 14 amino acids. Germline CDR1 is SNHLY and CDR2 is FYNNEI.

This clonotype was observed many times. The genes are TRBV9 and TRBJ2-3; 10 nucleotides agree with TRBD2. The ends lost 4 bases at V and 4 bases at J; junction bases unmatched: 12. This CDR3 has 17 residues. Germline V gives CDR1 SGDLS, CDR2 YYNGEE. The CDR3 here is CASSPPLAGASSDTQYF. CDR3 in DNA: TGTGCCAGCAGCCCTCCTCTAGCGGGAGCGTCATCAGATACGCAGTATTTT.

In its sample, this clonotype was seen a few times. This chain uses TRBV25-1 with TRBJ2-2; D remains unclear. CDR3 length: 13 amino acids. Per the germline V gene, CDR1 is MGHDK and CDR2 is SYGVNS. Trimming removed 4 bases from V and 10 bases from J, with 13 bases in between. CDR3 nucleotides: TGTGCCAGCAGTGGAGCCCCTTTAGAGGAGCTGTTTTTT. As protein: CASSGAPLEELFF.

The CDR3 bases are TGTGCCAGCAGCCAAGCCGGGACCACTGAAGCTTTCTTT. Protein sequence: CASSQAGTTEAFF. This sequence joins TRBV3-1 and TRBJ1-1; D perhaps matches TRBD1 (5 bases). Germline assignment: CDR1 LGHDT and CDR2 YNNKEL (reference sequence). The ends were cut back, 1 base at V and 4 bases at J, with 7 bases in the middle. The CDR3 has 13 amino acids.

This clonotype was seen at least ten times. The chain couples TRBV12-3 or TRBV12-4 to TRBJ1-5, with D tentatively TRBD1 (6 bases). V was pared by 7 bases and J by 1 base, with 14 bases between. The CDR3 is made up of 15 amino acids. The CDR3 protein is CASTLGGRSNQPQHF. The CDR3 DNA reads as TGTGCCAGCACCCTAGGGGGTCGAAGCAATCAGCCCCAGCATTTT.

The rearrangement joins TRBV20-1 to TRBJ1-5; TRBD1 is a possible D gene (6 bases). Germline V CDR1 and CDR2: DFQATT, SNEGSKA (reference sequence). Trimming stripped 8 bases from V and 5 bases from J, with 22 bases between. The CDR3 covers 15 residues. The CDR3, as DNA: TGCAGTAGTGGGGCAGGGGACCGTGTTTATCAGCCCCAGCATTTT. It is translated as CSSGAGDRVYQPQHF.

This clonotype has only a few counts. The gene calls are TRBV18 and TRBJ2-7; TRBD1 aligns across 8 bases. Germline V gene data show CDR1 as KGHSH and CDR2 as LQKENI. The CDR3 has 15 amino acids. The V segment lost 2 bases and the J segment 5 bases; nucleotides outside the gene matches: 8. For the CDR3, the DNA is TGTGCCAGCTCACCAAAACAGGGGGTCCGAAACGAGCAGTACTTC. It specifies CASSPKQGVRNEQYF.

The rearrangement uses TRBV6-2 or TRBV6-3 and TRBJ1-5; 7 nucleotides match TRBD1. This CDR3 has 15 residues. Germline trimming cut 8 bases from V and 1 base from J; bases unmatched to any gene: 8. CDR1 MNHEY and CDR2 SVGEGT come from the germline V gene. This CDR3 is CASQTTGISNQPQHF. The CDR3 coding sequence is TGTGCCAGCCAAACGACAGGGATAAGCAATCAGCCCCAGCATTTT.

This clonotype has a handful of counts. This rearrangement joins TRBV10-3 to TRBJ2-2, with 9 bases that match TRBD2. The CDR3 runs 16 residues. Germline trimming cut 6 bases from V and 5 bases from J; bases unmatched to any gene: 10. Germline assignment: CDR1 ENHRY and CDR2 SYGVKD. The CDR3 DNA reads as TGTGCCATCAGGGGACGAGCGGGAGGTCGGACCGGGGAGCTGTTTTTT. This translates into CAIRGRAGGRTGELFF.

The chain has TRBV29-1 and TRBJ2-3; maybe TRBD2 (6 bases). The CDR3 length is 14 residues. Germline CDR1 is SQVTM and CDR2 is ANQGSEA. In DNA form, the CDR3 reads TGCAGTGATGGCCCTAGCGCCAACACAGATACGCAGTATTTT. This translates into CSDGPSANTDTQYF.

In this sample, this clonotype turned up a few times. The CDR3 bases are TGTGCCATCAGTGAGAGACAGGGGTCCGGGGAGCTGTTTTTT. As protein: CAISERQGSGELFF. This sequence joins TRBV10-3 and TRBJ2-2, with 8 bases identical to TRBD1. The CDR3 extends over 14 amino acids. The germline CDR1 and CDR2 sequences are ENHRY and SYGVKD. The trim removed 2 bases at V and 6 bases at J, leaving 2 bases unmatched.

In nucleotides, the CDR3 is TGTGCCAGCAGCCGACAGGAAAATGAAAAACTGTTTTTT. It encodes CASSRQENEKLFF. The J gene is TRBJ1-4, the V gene TRBV7-9; perhaps TRBD1 as D (6 bases). Germline V gene data show CDR1 as SEHNR and CDR2 as FQNEAQ (reference sequence). Trimming left V 5 bases short and J 5 bases short, with 9 bases between. There are 13 residues in the CDR3. Full variable domain (rest looked up from reference TRBV7-9 and TRBJ1-4): DTGVSQNPRHKITKRGQNVTFRCDPISEHNRLYWYRQTLGQGPEFLTYFQNEAQLEKSRLLSDRFSAERPKGSFSTLEIQRTEQGDSAMYLCASSRQENEKLFFGSGTQLSVL.

Here the CDR3 reads CATSRDSLTTDTQYF. CDR3 sequence (DNA): TGTGCCACCAGCAGAGATAGTCTGACCACAGATACGCAGTATTTT. The chain is built from TRBV15 and TRBJ2-3; D remains ambiguous. The V end lost 0 bases, the J end lost 2 bases, and 9 bases lay between the germline ends. In germline, CDR1 is LNHNV, CDR2 YYDKDF (reference sequence). The CDR3 is 15 residues long.

This clonotype was detected only a few times. The V gene is TRBV7-2, the J gene TRBJ2-6, with D unclear. The V and J ends lost 8 bases and 0 bases respectively, with 8 bases between them. The V gene's germline CDR1 is SGHTA and CDR2 FQGNSA. The CDR3 has 14 amino acids. CDR3 protein: CASFPYSGANVLTF. The DNA of the CDR3 is TGTGCCAGCTTCCCCTACTCTGGGGCCAACGTCCTGACTTTC.

This rearrangement joins TRBV7-2 to TRBJ1-1; D ambiguous. Germline loops: CDR1 SGHTA, CDR2 FQGNSA. The CDR3 covers 14 residues. The germline V and J ends were trimmed by 5 bases and 0 bases, with 10 bases remaining between them. The CDR3 sequence: CASSGVRLNTEAFF. CDR3 nucleotides: TGTGCCAGCAGCGGGGTCAGGCTGAACACTGAAGCTTTCTTT.